This is a list of T cell receptor beta chains from one sample in a study of stem cell transplantation in POMP-related autoinflammatory disease. The assay was immunoSEQ multiplex PCR, and TCRdb's table has in-frame clones only and misses some. The sample has about 32,000 clones; approximately 86% are singletons. This specimen consisted of CD4+ T cells from PBMCs, obtained before stem cell transplantation. Every receptor here comes from a human donor with POMP-related autoinflammation and immune dysregulation (PRAID). CDR3s include the opening cysteine and the closing phenylalanine or tryptophan. Each record gives: J gene, clone size, V gene, D gene, CDR3 protein, CDR3 DNA. D genes are given only for firm matches. Some rows mark clone size as missing; the rest say once, few, many or name a class of expanded clone.

>TRBJ1-1|few|TRBV20-1|.
CSAPQAFF
TGCAGTGCCCCCCAAGCTTTCTTT
>TRBJ1-5|.|TRBV19|.
CASSIAGPRNQPQHF
TGTGCCAGTAGTATAGCTGGGCCTCGCAATCAGCCCCAGCATTTT
>TRBJ2-1|.|TRBV4-1|.
CASSHLLRTRRDNEQFF
TGCGCCAGCAGCCACCTTCTAAGGACAAGAAGGGACAATGAGCAGTTCTTC
>TRBJ2-5|.|TRBV7-9|TRBD1
CASSLGTGQETQYF
TGTGCCAGCAGCCTCGGGACAGGCCAAGAGACCCAGTACTTC
>TRBJ1-2|.|TRBV18|.
CASSPLAGANYGYTF
TGTGCCAGCTCACCATTGGCAGGAGCTAACTATGGCTACACCTTC
>TRBJ1-6|few|TRBV5-1|.
CASSLEGGFATLHF
TGCGCCAGCAGCTTGGAGGGGGGGTTCGCCACCCTCCACTTT
>TRBJ2-3|.|TRBV5-6|.
CASSSAGTDTQYF
TGTGCCAGCAGCTCAGCAGGCACAGATACGCAGTATTTT
>TRBJ2-3|.|TRBV19|.
CASSIGVTDTQYF
TGTGCCAGTAGTATTGGGGTTACAGATACGCAGTATTTT
>TRBJ1-2|.|TRBV9|TRBD1
CASSPRTGLDYGYTF
TGTGCCAGCAGCCCAAGGACAGGGTTAGACTATGGCTACACCTTC
>TRBJ1-4|.|TRBV5-4|.
CASSLDSTNEKLFF
TGTGCCAGCAGTTTGGACTCAACTAATGAAAAACTGTTTTTT
>TRBJ2-7|.|TRBV18|TRBD2
CASSPRGGEQYF
TGTGCCAGCTCACCACGGGGGGGGGAGCAGTACTTC
>TRBJ1-4|.|TRBV5-1|TRBD1
CASSLAGYPGTGGEKLFF
TGCGCCAGCAGCTTGGCAGGATACCCCGGGACAGGGGGAGAAAAACTGTTTTTT
>TRBJ2-3|.|TRBV7-6|.
CASSLGVDTQYF
TGTGCCAGCAGCTTAGGGGTGGATACGCAGTATTTT
>TRBJ2-4|.|TRBV27|.
CASSQLEMDIQYF
TGTGCCAGCAGTCAACTAGAGATGGACATTCAGTACTTC
>TRBJ1-6|.|TRBV11-2|TRBD1
CASSLVTGGGNSPLHF
TGTGCCAGCAGCTTAGTGACAGGGGGCGGAAATTCACCCCTCCACTTT
>TRBJ1-1|.|TRBV6-5|.
CASTGDLWNTEAFF
TGTGCCAGCACCGGGGACCTTTGGAACACTGAAGCTTTCTTT
>TRBJ2-5|.|TRBV7-3|TRBD2
CASSPIAGRRETQYF
TGTGCCAGCAGCCCGATAGCGGGACGTCGGGAGACCCAGTACTTC
>TRBJ2-7|.|TRBV7-2|TRBD2
CASRTSGSYEQYF
TGTGCCAGCAGGACTAGCGGGAGCTACGAGCAGTACTTC
>TRBJ2-6|once|TRBV6-1|.
CASSATHTLLSGANVLTF
TGTGCCAGCAGTGCAACACACACCCTACTTTCTGGGGCCAACGTCCTGACTTTC
>TRBJ1-1|.|TRBV11-2|.
CASSFSFSGDTEAFF
TGTGCCAGCAGCTTCTCGTTTTCAGGGGACACTGAAGCTTTCTTT
>TRBJ2-6|.|TRBV7-5|.
CVRSLGPSGANVLTF
TGTGTCAGAAGCTTGGGTCCCTCTGGGGCCAACGTCCTGACTTTC
>TRBJ1-5|.|TRBV11-2|TRBD1
CASSLDGRGRNQPQHF
TGTGCCAGCAGCTTAGATGGCAGGGGGCGAAATCAGCCCCAGCATTTT
>TRBJ2-5|.|TRBV2|.
CASSLMKTQYF
TGTGCCAGCAGTCTCATGAAGACCCAGTACTTC
>TRBJ2-1|.|TRBV7-9|TRBD2
CASSLLGGVYNEQFF
TGTGCCAGCAGCTTACTCGGGGGGGTATACAATGAGCAGTTCTTC
>TRBJ2-7|.|TRBV5-1|.
CASSPGGGEQYF
TGCGCCAGCAGCCCAGGGGGGGGCGAGCAGTACTTC
>TRBJ2-5|.|TRBV7-6|TRBD1
CASSLRQGEVKGETQYF
TGTGCCAGCAGCTTACGGCAGGGGGAAGTAAAGGGGGAGACCCAGTACTTC
>TRBJ1-1|once|TRBV6-6|.
CASGMGRDTEAFF
TGTGCCAGCGGGATGGGGCGGGACACTGAAGCTTTCTTT
>TRBJ2-6|.|TRBV11-2|.
CASSLDSNVLTF
TGTGCCAGCAGCTTAGACTCCAACGTCCTGACTTTC
>TRBJ2-1|.|TRBV5-1|.
CASSLGDSYNEQFF
TGCGCCAGCAGCTTGGGGGACTCCTACAATGAGCAGTTCTTC
>TRBJ2-2|.|TRBV5-1|.
CASSSTVSNTGELFF
TGCGCCAGCAGCTCGACAGTTTCGAACACCGGGGAGCTGTTTTTT
>TRBJ2-2|.|TRBV30|TRBD2
CATGGGGSTGLAGERSNTGELFF
TGTGCGACTGGAGGGGGGGGAAGTACCGGACTAGCGGGAGAAAGGTCGAACACCGGGGAGCTGTTTTTT
>TRBJ2-3|once|TRBV7-2|.
CASSLRGGLADTQYF
TGTGCCAGCAGCTTGAGGGGGGGCCTGGCCGATACGCAGTATTTT
>TRBJ2-7|.|TRBV5-1|TRBD1
CASSRVPGQGASDEQYF
TGCGCCAGCAGCCGAGTCCCGGGACAGGGTGCTTCAGACGAGCAGTACTTC
>TRBJ2-1|.|TRBV7-3|TRBD2
CASSFLAGGPHEQFF
TGTGCCAGCAGCTTCCTAGCGGGGGGGCCCCATGAGCAGTTCTTC
>TRBJ2-3|.|TRBV9|TRBD2
CASSIRAGREDTQYF
TGTGCCAGCAGCATCCGCGCCGGGAGGGAGGATACGCAGTATTTT
>TRBJ1-5|.|TRBV6-5|.
CASSLSGSNQPQHF
TGTGCCAGCAGCCTCTCTGGGAGCAATCAGCCCCAGCATTTT
>TRBJ2-2|.|TRBV7-8|.
CASSLALRALGTGELFF
TGTGCCAGCAGCTTAGCGTTGAGGGCCCTGGGCACCGGGGAGCTGTTTTTT
>TRBJ2-5|.|TRBV4-1|TRBD1
CASSPRTGTYQETQYF
TGCGCCAGCAGCCCCCGGACAGGGACGTACCAAGAGACCCAGTACTTC
>TRBJ1-1|.|TRBV10-3|.
CAIRGGDTEAFF
TGTGCCATCAGGGGGGGGGACACTGAAGCTTTCTTT
>TRBJ1-1|.|TRBV5-1|.
CASSFDRNTEAFF
TGCGCCAGCAGCTTCGACAGGAACACTGAAGCTTTCTTT
>TRBJ2-7|.|TRBV5-1|TRBD2
CASRLGTSGAYEQYF
TGCGCCAGCAGGTTGGGGACTAGCGGGGCCTACGAGCAGTACTTC
>TRBJ1-1|.|TRBV7-6|.
CASSLSPGENEAFF
TGTGCCAGCAGCTTAAGTCCAGGGGAAAATGAAGCTTTCTTT
>TRBJ2-7|.|TRBV25-1|.
CASKDGELSYEQYF
TGTGCCAGCAAGGACGGAGAGCTTTCCTACGAGCAGTACTTC
>TRBJ2-3|once|TRBV9|TRBD2
CASSLQTSGTTDTQYF
TGTGCCAGCAGCCTTCAGACTAGCGGGACCACAGATACGCAGTATTTT
>TRBJ2-3|.|TRBV15|.
CATSRGTADTQYF
TGTGCCACCAGCAGGGGGACGGCAGATACGCAGTATTTT
>TRBJ1-2|.|TRBV19|TRBD1
CASSRDRGYGYTF
TGTGCCAGTAGCCGGGACAGGGGCTATGGCTACACCTTC
>TRBJ2-7|.|TRBV5-1|.
CASSMGEYEQYF
TGCGCCAGCAGCATGGGAGAATACGAGCAGTACTTC
>TRBJ2-1|.|TRBV5-1|TRBD2
CASMVTSGSYLYNEQFF
TGCGCCAGCATGGTAACTAGCGGGAGTTATTTGTACAATGAGCAGTTCTTC
>TRBJ2-5|.|TRBV5-1|TRBD1
CASSVGTGGRETQYF
TGCGCCAGCAGCGTCGGGACAGGGGGAAGAGAGACCCAGTACTTC
>TRBJ2-3|once|TRBV20-1|.
CSAIGTDTQYF
TGCAGTGCTATAGGCACAGATACGCAGTATTTT
>TRBJ1-4|.|TRBV5-1|.
CASSRAGKTNEKLFF
TGCGCCAGCAGCCGCGCGGGAAAAACTAATGAAAAACTGTTTTTT
>TRBJ1-2|.|TRBV7-3|.
CASSLLSTYGYTF
TGTGCCAGCAGCTTACTCTCAACCTATGGCTACACCTTC